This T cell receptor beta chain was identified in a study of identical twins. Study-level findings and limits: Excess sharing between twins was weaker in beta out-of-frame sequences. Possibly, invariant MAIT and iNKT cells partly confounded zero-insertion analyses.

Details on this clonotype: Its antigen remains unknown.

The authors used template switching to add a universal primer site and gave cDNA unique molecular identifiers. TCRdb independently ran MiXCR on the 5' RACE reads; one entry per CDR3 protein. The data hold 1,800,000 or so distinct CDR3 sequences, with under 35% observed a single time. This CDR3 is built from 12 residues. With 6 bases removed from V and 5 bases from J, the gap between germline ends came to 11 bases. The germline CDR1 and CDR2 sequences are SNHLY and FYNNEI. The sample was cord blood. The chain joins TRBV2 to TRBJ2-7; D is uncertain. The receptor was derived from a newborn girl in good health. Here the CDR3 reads CASRENGHEQYF. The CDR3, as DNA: TGTGCCAGCAGGGAAAACGGTCACGAGCAGTACTTC.